The TCR beta chain described here comes from a study of CD8 T cells in Susac syndrome. The CDR3 spans 11 residues. Germline V gene lookup returns CDR1 SQVTM and CDR2 ANQGSEA. V dropped 4 bases and J dropped 4 bases, with 8 bases sitting between them. When the RNA was reverse transcribed, random hexamers were used with an input of roughly 0.45 to 1 ug. MiXCR, run by TCRdb on the immunoSEQ multiplex PCR reads, gives a single entry per CDR3 protein. The sample consists of about 290,000 distinct CDR3 sequences, about 91% of them appearing once. The chain combines TRBV29-1 with TRBJ2-7; D unresolved. Material for sequencing was CD8+ T cells from PBMCs. This receptor was taken from a human donor with multiple sclerosis. CDR3 in DNA: TGCAGCGTTGGGTCTCCATACGAGCAGTACTTC. Encoded protein: CSVGSPYEQYF.